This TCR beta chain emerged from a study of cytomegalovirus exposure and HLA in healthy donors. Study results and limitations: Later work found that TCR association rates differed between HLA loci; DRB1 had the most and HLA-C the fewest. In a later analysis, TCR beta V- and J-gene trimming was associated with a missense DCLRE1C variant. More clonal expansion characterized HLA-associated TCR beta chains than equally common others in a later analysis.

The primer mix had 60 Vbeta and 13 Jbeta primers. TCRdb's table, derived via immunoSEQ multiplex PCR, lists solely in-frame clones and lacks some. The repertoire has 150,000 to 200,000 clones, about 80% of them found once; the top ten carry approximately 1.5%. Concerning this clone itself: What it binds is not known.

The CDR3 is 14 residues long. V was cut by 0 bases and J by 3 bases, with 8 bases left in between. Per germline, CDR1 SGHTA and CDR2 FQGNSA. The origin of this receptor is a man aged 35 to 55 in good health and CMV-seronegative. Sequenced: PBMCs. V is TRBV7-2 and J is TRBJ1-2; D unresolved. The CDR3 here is CASSLAGSYYGYTF. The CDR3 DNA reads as TGTGCCAGCAGCTTAGCGGGCAGCTACTATGGCTACACCTTC.